This TCR beta chain was observed in a study of blood T cell repertoires in COVID-19. Seattle participants joined during active infection and were tracked over time. The data were produced by immunoSEQ multiplex PCR, yet TCRdb's version contains in-frame clones alone and is incomplete. This sample yields around 220,000 clones, of which approximately 80% are seen a single time; roughly 7.8% belongs to the top ten. Germline-derived CDR1 and CDR2 are SGHKS and YYEKEE (reference sequence). V lost 4 bases, J lost 5 bases, and 9 bases stayed unmatched. The CDR3 loop spans 17 amino acids. The rearrangement joins TRBV5-5 to TRBJ2-3, with 14 bases aligning to TRBD2. The origin of this receptor is a woman of 80 years or more with COVID-19, enrolled during active disease. The sequenced sample consisted of peripheral blood. Here the CDR3 reads CASSQLTSGGAVDTQYF. The CDR3 DNA reads as TGTGCCAGCAGCCAGCTGACTAGCGGGGGGGCTGTAGATACGCAGTATTTT. The full variable domain, with the rest looked up from reference TRBV5-5 and TRBJ2-3, is DAGVTQSPTHLIKTRGQQVTLRCSPISGHKSVSWYQQVLGQGPQFIFQYYEKEERGRGNFPDRFSARQFPNYSSELNVNALLLGDSALYLCASSQLTSGGAVDTQYFGPGTRLTVL.